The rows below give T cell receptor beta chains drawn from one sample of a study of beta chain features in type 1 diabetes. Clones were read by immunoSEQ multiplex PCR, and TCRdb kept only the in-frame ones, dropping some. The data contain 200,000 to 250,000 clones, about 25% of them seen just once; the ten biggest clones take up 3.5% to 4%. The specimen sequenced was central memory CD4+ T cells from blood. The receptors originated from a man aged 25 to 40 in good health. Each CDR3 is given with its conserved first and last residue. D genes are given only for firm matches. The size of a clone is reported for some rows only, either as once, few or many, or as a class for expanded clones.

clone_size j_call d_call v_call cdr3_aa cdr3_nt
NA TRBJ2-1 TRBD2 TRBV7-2 CASSAGGHSEQFF TGTGCCAGCAGCGCGGGGGGCCACAGTGAGCAGTTCTTC
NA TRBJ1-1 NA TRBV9 CASSVGVGMNTEAFF TGTGCCAGCAGCGTAGGTGTAGGAATGAACACTGAAGCTTTCTTT
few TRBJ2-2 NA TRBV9 CASSVGEGSFLGTGELFF TGTGCCAGCAGCGTAGGTGAAGGGTCCTTTCTTGGGACCGGGGAGCTGTTTTTT
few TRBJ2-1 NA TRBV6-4 CASSDSILGGQFF TGTGCCAGCAGTGACTCGATTTTGGGGGGGCAGTTCTTC
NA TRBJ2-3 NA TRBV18 CASSPIAGGDTQYF TGTGCCAGCTCACCTATAGCAGGTGGAGATACGCAGTATTTT
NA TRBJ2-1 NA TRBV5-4 CASSLSLVQGEQFF TGTGCCAGCAGCTTGTCCCTAGTTCAGGGTGAGCAGTTCTTC
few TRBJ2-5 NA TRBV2 CASSERAPNGPETQYF TGTGCCAGCAGTGAAAGGGCCCCTAACGGCCCAGAGACCCAGTACTTC
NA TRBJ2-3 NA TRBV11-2 CASSLDGNTDTQYF TGTGCCAGCAGCTTAGACGGGAACACAGATACGCAGTATTTT
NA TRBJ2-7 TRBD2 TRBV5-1 CASSTTSGSNEQYF TGCGCCAGCAGCACCACTAGCGGGAGTAACGAGCAGTACTTC
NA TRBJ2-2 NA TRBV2 CASSVRGPTGLVSGELFF TGTGCCAGCAGTGTCCGGGGGCCCACCGGATTGGTCTCCGGGGAGCTGTTTTTT
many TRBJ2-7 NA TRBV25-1 CASSDSSAEAYVGQYF TGTGCCAGCAGTGATAGCAGCGCCGAAGCCTACGTTGGGCAGTACTTC
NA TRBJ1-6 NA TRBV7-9 CASSLGGIDSPLHF TGTGCCAGCAGCCTAGGGGGAATCGATTCACCCCTCCACTTT
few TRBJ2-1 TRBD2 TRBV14 CASSQGGSFANEQFF TGTGCCAGCAGCCAGGGCGGGAGCTTCGCAAATGAGCAGTTCTTC
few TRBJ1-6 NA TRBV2 CASSTQGGNSPLHF TGTGCCAGCAGTACCCAGGGTGGTAATTCACCCCTCCACTTT
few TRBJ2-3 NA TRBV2 CASHSHGLGDTQYF TGTGCCAGCCACAGTCACGGCCTTGGAGATACGCAGTATTTT
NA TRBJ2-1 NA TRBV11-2 CASSLDQGTRSRFF TGTGCCAGCAGCTTAGATCAGGGGACAAGGAGTCGGTTCTTC
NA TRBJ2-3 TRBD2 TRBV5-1 CASSRAVSAGGPSSTDTQYF TGCGCCAGCAGCAGGGCTGTGTCGGCGGGGGGGCCGAGCAGCACAGATACGCAGTATTTT
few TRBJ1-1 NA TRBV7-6 CASSSYKGNTEAFF TGTGCCAGCAGCTCCTATAAAGGGAACACTGAAGCTTTCTTT
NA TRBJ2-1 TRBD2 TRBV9 CASSQGGGGYNEQFF TGTGCCAGCAGCCAGGGTGGCGGGGGCTACAATGAGCAGTTCTTC
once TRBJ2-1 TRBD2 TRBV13 CASSSLLAGGQDEQFF TGTGCCAGCAGCTCGCTACTAGCGGGGGGTCAGGATGAGCAGTTCTTC
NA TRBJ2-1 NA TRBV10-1 CASSERLVGPNEQFF TGCGCCAGCAGTGAGAGACTGGTGGGGCCCAATGAGCAGTTCTTC
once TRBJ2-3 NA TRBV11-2 CASSLDRDTQYF TGTGCCAGCAGCTTAGATAGAGATACGCAGTATTTT
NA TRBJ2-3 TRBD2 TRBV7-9 CASSPGTSGLGDTQYF TGTGCCAGCAGCCCAGGGACTAGCGGATTAGGTGATACGCAGTATTTT
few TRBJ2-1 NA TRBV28 CASSTPALVLNEQFF TGTGCCAGCAGTACACCGGCACTAGTATTAAATGAGCAGTTCTTC
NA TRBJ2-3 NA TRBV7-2 CASSLSVSTDTQYF TGTGCCAGCAGCTTGAGCGTTAGCACAGATACGCAGTATTTT
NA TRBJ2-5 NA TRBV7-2 CASSLAQRAGTQYF TGTGCCAGCAGCTTAGCTCAGAGGGCCGGGACCCAGTACTTC
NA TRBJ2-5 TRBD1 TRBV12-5 CASGATGGVETQYF TGTGCTAGTGGTGCTACAGGGGGCGTGGAGACCCAGTACTTC
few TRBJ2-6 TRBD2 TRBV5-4 CASSSGGRSAGANVLTF TGTGCCAGCAGCTCGGGGGGGCGTTCAGCTGGGGCCAACGTCCTGACTTTC
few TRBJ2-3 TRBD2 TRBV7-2 CASGAGEGTDTQYF TGTGCCAGCGGAGCGGGAGAGGGCACAGATACGCAGTATTTT
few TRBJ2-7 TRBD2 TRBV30 CAWSVLAEQYF TGTGCCTGGAGTGTACTAGCGGAACAGTACTTC
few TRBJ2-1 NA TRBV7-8 CASSPFRVEAGVSHEQFF TGTGCCAGCAGCCCCTTTCGGGTGGAGGCTGGGGTCAGTCATGAGCAGTTCTTC
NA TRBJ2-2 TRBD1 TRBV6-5 CASSPGQGWELFF TGTGCCAGCAGTCCCGGACAGGGTTGGGAGCTGTTTTTT
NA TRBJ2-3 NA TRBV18 CASSPQGKPASDTQYF TGTGCCAGCTCACCACAGGGGAAACCGGCATCAGATACGCAGTATTTT
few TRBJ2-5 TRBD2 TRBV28 CASSSRTSGETQYF TGTGCCAGCAGTTCTCGGACTAGCGGGGAGACCCAGTACTTC
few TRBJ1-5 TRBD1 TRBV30 CAWSPGQGNQPQHF TGTGCCTGGAGTCCGGGACAGGGAAATCAGCCCCAGCATTTT
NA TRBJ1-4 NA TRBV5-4 CASSLDSRNEKLFF TGTGCCAGCAGTCTGGACAGCAGGAATGAAAAACTGTTTTTT
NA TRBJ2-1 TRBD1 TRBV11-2 CASSRDRGYNEQFF TGTGCCAGCAGTCGGGACAGGGGCTACAATGAGCAGTTCTTC
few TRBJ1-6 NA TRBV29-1 CSVQTGDNSPLHF TGCAGCGTCCAGACAGGAGATAATTCACCCCTCCACTTT
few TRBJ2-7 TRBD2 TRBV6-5 CASSYDPTSGYEQYF TGTGCCAGCAGTTATGACCCGACTAGCGGGTACGAGCAGTACTTC
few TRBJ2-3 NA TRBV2 CASSGAGLSTDTQYF TGTGCCAGCAGTGGTGCGGGGCTCTCCACAGATACGCAGTATTTT
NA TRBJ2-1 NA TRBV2 CASSEVGRDREQFF TGTGCCAGCAGTGAAGTTGGCCGGGACCGGGAGCAGTTCTTC
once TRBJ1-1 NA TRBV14 CASSLQGGTEAFF TGTGCCAGCAGCCTACAGGGAGGCACTGAAGCTTTCTTT
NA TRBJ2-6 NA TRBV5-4 CASSLAGHSGANVLTF TGTGCCAGCAGCTTGGCTGGCCACTCTGGGGCCAACGTCCTGACTTTC
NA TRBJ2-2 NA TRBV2 CASSDPAGELFF TGTGCCAGCAGTGATCCAGCCGGGGAGCTGTTTTTT
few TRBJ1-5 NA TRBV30 CAWSGDVNQPQHF TGTGCCTGGAGCGGGGACGTGAATCAGCCCCAGCATTTT
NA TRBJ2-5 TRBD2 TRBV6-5 CASKVAGVETQYF TGTGCCAGCAAGGTAGCGGGGGTGGAGACCCAGTACTTC
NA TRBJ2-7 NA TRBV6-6 CASSYSKVRGSEQYF TGTGCCAGCAGTTACTCGAAGGTCAGGGGCTCCGAGCAGTACTTC
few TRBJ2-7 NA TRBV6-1 CASSAPGQTEQYF TGTGCCAGCAGTGCTCCTGGACAAACCGAGCAGTACTTC
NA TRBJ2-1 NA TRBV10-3 CAISGQGDEQFF TGTGCCATCAGTGGGCAAGGGGATGAGCAGTTCTTC
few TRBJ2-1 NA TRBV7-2 CASEKEGLGNEQFF TGTGCCAGCGAGAAGGAGGGCCTGGGAAATGAGCAGTTCTTC
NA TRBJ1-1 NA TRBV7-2 CASTGALVGTEAFF TGTGCCAGCACGGGGGCTCTAGTGGGCACTGAAGCTTTCTTT
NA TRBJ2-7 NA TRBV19 CASSMQRRGEQYF TGTGCCAGTAGTATGCAACGTCGGGGCGAGCAGTACTTC
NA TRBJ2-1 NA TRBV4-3 CASSQDRTEQFF TGCGCCAGCAGCCAAGATCGAACCGAGCAGTTCTTC
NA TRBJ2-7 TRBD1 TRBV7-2 CASSFRQGPYEQYF TGTGCCAGCAGCTTCAGACAGGGTCCCTACGAGCAGTACTTC